This passage covers 27 T cell receptor beta chains from one sample sequenced in a study of control samples from healthy donors and cancer patients. TCRdb's copy holds only in-frame clones and misses some; the assay was immunoSEQ multiplex PCR. This table has about 110,000 clones, 70% to 90% appearing once. What was sequenced was PBMCs. The receptors originated from a woman aged 60 to 75 with lung cancer.

The V call is TRBV6-4, the J call TRBJ2-5, with a tentative D call TRBD2 (6 bases). The CDR3 contains 15 residues. The germline V gene has CDR1 MRHNA and CDR2 SNTAGT. The V end lost 4 bases, the J end lost 4 bases, and 16 bases lay between the germline ends. The CDR3 sequence is CASSAMGEAGETQYF. In DNA, the CDR3 is TGTGCCAGCAGTGCCATGGGGGAGGCGGGAGAGACCCAGTACTTC.

Comments on this clone: Other DNA variants within this sample encode the same CDR3. The chain has TRBV19 and TRBJ1-2; D perhaps matches TRBD1 (6 bases). Germline-derived CDR1 and CDR2 are LNHDA and SQIVND (reference sequence). V was shortened by 5 bases and J by 5 bases, with 18 bases between the two germline ends. The CDR3 runs 15 residues. The CDR3 bases are TGTGCCAGTAGTCAGGGGCAGCCACTATTATATGGCTACACCTTC. Translation: CASSQGQPLLYGYTF.

The rearrangement uses TRBV7-9 and TRBJ2-7; 8 bases are shared with TRBD1. V lost 4 bases, J lost 3 bases, and 5 bases stayed unmatched. This CDR3 is 14 amino acids long. Germline CDR1 reads SEHNR; CDR2 reads FQNEAQ (reference sequence). CDR3 DNA: TGTGCCAGCAGCTCCGACAGGGGCCGCTACGAGCAGTACTTC. Its translation is CASSSDRGRYEQYF.

The chain employs TRBV7-9 and TRBJ2-1, with D possibly TRBD2 on 6 matching bases. Trimming removed 3 bases at V and 2 bases at J, with 8 bases between. In germline, CDR1 is SEHNR, CDR2 FQNEAQ (reference sequence). The CDR3 is 14 residues long. The chain's CDR3 is CASSFSGAYNEQFF. CDR3 DNA: TGTGCCAGCAGCTTTTCGGGGGCCTACAATGAGCAGTTCTTC. Full variable domain (rest looked up from reference TRBV7-9 and TRBJ2-1): DTGVSQNPRHKITKRGQNVTFRCDPISEHNRLYWYRQTLGQGPEFLTYFQNEAQLEKSRLLSDRFSAERPKGSFSTLEIQRTEQGDSAMYLCASSFSGAYNEQFFGPGTRLTVL.

The chain is built from TRBV3-1 (or the pseudogene TRBV3-2) and TRBJ2-7; the D call may be TRBD1 or TRBD2 (5 bases each). CDR1 and CDR2 (germline): LGHDT, YNNKEL (reference sequence). Deletions cut 1 base from V and 6 bases from J, with 13 bases between. This CDR3 contains 14 residues. CDR3 loop: CASSQARDAGEQYF. The CDR3 bases are TGTGCCAGCAGCCAAGCCAGGGATGCGGGCGAGCAGTACTTC.

CDR3: CASSAQRSGNTIYF. CDR3 DNA: TGTGCCAGCAGTGCACAGCGCTCTGGAAACACCATATATTTT. The chain joins TRBV2 to TRBJ1-3; no clear D gene. The CDR3 runs to 14 residues. From germline, CDR1 is SNHLY and CDR2 FYNNEI. Trimming left V 4 bases short and J 0 bases short, with 7 bases between.

This clone was observed once. The genes are TRBV30 and TRBJ2-2, with TRBD1 matching 7 bases. J gave up 4 bases and V 2 bases, and 4 bases lay outside the gene matches. The CDR3 is 14 amino acids. Germline V gene data show CDR1 as GTSNPN and CDR2 as SVGIG (reference sequence). The CDR3 DNA reads as TGTGCCTGGAGTCGACAGGGTGGCACCGGGGAGCTGTTTTTT. This encodes CAWSRQGGTGELFF.

This clone was seen more than once but under ten times. V gene TRBV6-5 combines with J gene TRBJ1-3, with 8 bases matching TRBD1. Trimming took 0 bases from V and 6 from J; bases not matched to a gene: 4. The CDR3 contains 15 residues. Germline CDR1 is MNHEY and CDR2 is SVGAGI. CDR3 nucleotides: TGTGCCAGCAGTTACTCCGCGACAGGGGTAAACACCATATATTTT. It yields the protein CASSYSATGVNTIYF.

This rearrangement joins TRBV18 to TRBJ1-1, with a weak D call TRBD1 (5 bases). Germline CDR1 is KGHSH and CDR2 is LQKENI. The CDR3 totals 17 residues. V gave up 6 bases and J gave up 5 bases, with 25 bases separating them. The CDR3 sequence is CASSPQAGRGRRTEAFF. The CDR3 nucleotides are TGTGCCAGCTCCCCGCAGGCAGGTCGGGGGAGAAGGACTGAAGCTTTCTTT.

The chain is built from TRBV11-1 and TRBJ1-1; D unclear. Germline CDR1 SGHAT, CDR2 FQDESV (reference sequence). V dropped 1 base and J dropped 0 bases, with 12 bases sitting between them. CDR3 size: 16 residues. CDR3 coding DNA: TGTGCCAGCAGCTTAGAGCGGGGATCCATGAACACTGAAGCTTTCTTT. It is translated as CASSLERGSMNTEAFF.

CDR3 DNA: TGTGCCAGCAGCTTAGGGACAGATACGCAGTATTTT. It codes for CASSLGTDTQYF. This chain connects TRBV11-1 to TRBJ2-3; D unclear. This CDR3 has 12 amino acids. The V end lost 1 base, the J end lost 3 bases, and 2 bases lay between the germline ends. Germline V gene data show CDR1 as SGHAT and CDR2 as FQDESV (reference sequence).

The CDR3 loop is CASSQGSGRETQYF. CDR3 nucleotide sequence: TGTGCCAGCAGCCAAGGATCAGGGAGGGAGACCCAGTACTTC. The rearrangement links TRBV14 to TRBJ2-5; TRBD2 might be the D (6 bases). This CDR3 is 14 amino acids long. CDR1 and CDR2 (germline): SGHDN, FVKESK. Deletions cut 1 base from V and 5 bases from J, with 11 bases between.

The CDR3 reads CAISEQNEQYF. CDR3 bases: TGTGCCATCAGTGAGCAAAACGAGCAGTACTTC. The chain carries TRBV10-3 and TRBJ2-7; D gene ambiguous. V lost 2 bases and J lost 5, with 4 bases in between. The CDR3 extends over 11 amino acids. In germline, CDR1 is ENHRY, CDR2 SYGVKD.

The chain carries TRBV5-4 and TRBJ2-6, with D possibly matching TRBD1 (6 bases). Germline V CDR1 and CDR2: SGHNT, YYREEE (reference sequence). With 1 base removed from V and 4 bases from J, the gap between germline ends came to 12 bases. The CDR3 sequence is 16 residues long. The DNA for the CDR3 is TGTGCCAGCAGCTTGTATACAGGGCCCGGGGCCAACGTCCTGACTTTC. This gives the protein CASSLYTGPGANVLTF. Combining the CDR3 with reference TRBV5-4 and TRBJ2-6 gives the whole variable domain ETGVTQSPTHLIKTRGQQVTLRCSSQSGHNTVSWYQQALGQGPQFIFQYYREEENGRGNFPPRFSGLQFPNYSSELNVNALELDDSALYLCASSLYTGPGANVLTFGAGSRLTVL.

The chain joins TRBV28 to TRBJ2-5; 9 bases line up with TRBD1. J was trimmed by 4 bases and V by 6 bases; bases with no gene match: 12. The CDR3 runs 16 residues. In germline, CDR1 is MDHEN, CDR2 SYDVKM. For the CDR3, the DNA is TGTGCCAGCAGACGTAATCCGGGACAGGGTAGAGAGACCCAGTACTTC. Residues: CASRRNPGQGRETQYF.

CDR3 region: CASSLGAGGSDTQYF. CDR3 DNA sequence: TGCGCCAGCAGCTTGGGGGCGGGAGGTTCAGATACGCAGTATTTT. The rearrangement uses TRBV5-1 and TRBJ2-3; TRBD2 agrees at 8 bases. Trimming removed 0 bases from V and 4 bases from J; junction bases left unmatched: 4. CDR3 length equals 15 residues. The germline gives CDR1 SGHRS, CDR2 YFSETQ. Based on the CDR3 plus reference TRBV5-1 and TRBJ2-3, the full variable domain is KAGVTQTPRYLIKTRGQQVTLSCSPISGHRSVSWYQQTPGQGLQFLFEYFSETQRNKGNFPGRFSGRQFSNSRSEMNVSTLELGDSALYLCASSLGAGGSDTQYFGPGTRLTVL.

The gene calls are TRBV7-2 and TRBJ1-5, with 7 bases lining up with TRBD1. The CDR3 contains 15 residues. V lost 1 base and J lost 3; bases outside the gene matches: 3. Germline CDR1 and CDR2: SGHTA and FQGNSA. The DNA of the CDR3 is TGTGCCAGCAGCTTAGATGGACAGGCCAATCAGCCCCAGCATTTT. Its protein product is CASSLDGQANQPQHF.

The chain is built from TRBV5-1 and TRBJ2-3, with TRBD2 matching over 8 bases. CDR1 is SGHRS and CDR2 is YFSETQ in the germline V gene. The CDR3 consists of 15 residues. J was trimmed by 2 bases and V by 6 bases; bases with no gene match: 8. CDR3 coding DNA: TGCGCCAGCAAAAGGCGGGAGGCCCCCACAGATACGCAGTATTTT. It codes for CASKRREAPTDTQYF.

This clone was seen once. The rearrangement joins TRBV7-2 to TRBJ1-2; D possibly corresponds to TRBD1 (6 bases). V dropped 4 bases and J dropped 6 bases, with 21 bases sitting between them. The CDR3 loop spans 16 amino acids. Germline V gene lookup returns CDR1 SGHTA and CDR2 FQGNSA. The CDR3 DNA is TGTGCCAGCAGCTCTTCCGGGACATCTAAGGGGGATGGCTACACCTTC. This codes for CASSSSGTSKGDGYTF.

The chain carries TRBV28 and TRBJ1-2; no clear D gene. Looked up from germline, CDR1 is MDHEN and CDR2 is SYDVKM. Trimming cost V 3 bases and J 5 bases, with 7 bases left between them. This CDR3 spans 12 amino acids. The CDR3 DNA reads as TGTGCCAGCAGTTTTAGTGGTTATGGCTACACCTTC. Encoded protein: CASSFSGYGYTF.

This chain links TRBV5-4 with TRBJ2-5, with D perhaps matching TRBD2 (7 bases). V lost 0 bases and J lost 4, with 13 bases in between. CDR1 is SGHNT, CDR2 YYREEE, per germline (reference sequence). The CDR3 loop spans 15 amino acids. CDR3 sequence (DNA): TGTGCCAGCAGCTTGGCGGGGGGAGGGGGAGAGACCCAGTACTTC. Its protein product is CASSLAGGGGETQYF.

J is TRBJ1-5 and V is TRBV7-2, with D perhaps TRBD1 (6 bases). V lost 2 bases and J lost 6, with 11 bases in between. CDR3 size: 14 residues. Germline V lookup: CDR1 SGHTA, CDR2 FQGNSA. The CDR3 DNA is TGTGCCAGCAGCTTAATGGGGGGGCGTCAGCCCCAGCATTTT. Translating gives CASSLMGGRQPQHF.

The V and J genes are TRBV5-1 and TRBJ2-7, with TRBD1 identical over 7 bases. The CDR3 sequence is 15 residues long. J was trimmed by 3 bases and V by 3 bases; bases with no gene match: 9. The germline V gene has CDR1 SGHRS and CDR2 YFSETQ. In nucleotides, the CDR3 is TGCGCCAGCAGCTCAGGTGGAACAGGGGTCTACGAGCAGTACTTC. Its translation is CASSSGGTGVYEQYF.

V gene TRBV7-2 combines with J gene TRBJ2-7; D could derive from TRBD1 or TRBD2 (6 bases each). Trimming cost V 5 bases and J 0 bases, with 14 bases left between them. CDR3 size: 15 residues. CDR1 is SGHTA, CDR2 FQGNSA, per germline. In DNA form, the CDR3 reads TGTGCCAGCAGCGCATTTAGGGGGGTCTCCTACGAGCAGTACTTC. It codes for CASSAFRGVSYEQYF.

The V call is TRBV5-1, the J call TRBJ2-7, with 9 nucleotides matching TRBD2. This CDR3 region has 14 residues. Germline CDR1 reads SGHRS; CDR2 reads YFSETQ. V lost 5 bases and J lost 9; bases outside the gene matches: 12. The CDR3 sequence is CASSQGLAPGRQYF. CDR3 DNA sequence: TGCGCCAGCAGTCAAGGACTAGCGCCTGGGCGGCAGTACTTC.

The chain carries TRBV25-1 and TRBJ2-1; D may be TRBD2 (6 bases). The CDR3 spans 15 residues. Germline V CDR1 and CDR2: MGHDK, SYGVNS. With 5 bases removed from V and 3 bases from J, the gap between germline ends came to 14 bases. The CDR3 DNA follows: TGTGCCAGCAGTACGGGCGGGGCTTTCTACAATGAGCAGTTCTTC. Translation gives CASSTGGAFYNEQFF.

The chain recombines TRBV6-5 with TRBJ1-3, with unresolved D. V lost 6 bases, J lost 0 bases, and 12 bases lay in between. CDR1 and CDR2 (germline): MNHEY, SVGAGI. The CDR3 runs to 15 residues. CDR3 in DNA: TGTGCCAGCAGCCACGGCTCTTACTCTGGAAACACCATATATTTT. As protein: CASSHGSYSGNTIYF.